This T cell receptor beta chain was sequenced in a study of blood T cell repertoires in COVID-19. Study in general: Spain, Italy and the United States supplied samples that represented acute and convalescent COVID-19. PBMCs, B-cell-depleted T cells, or T cells provided the cDNA or gDNA that made up the material.

This CDR3 comprises 15 residues. After removal of 4 bases from V and 0 bases from J, the junction contained 4 bases not matched to a gene. Germline loops: CDR1 SGHTS, CDR2 YDEGEE. Authors' methods: The authors estimated nucleated cell counts from reference gene primer amplification. The assay was immunoSEQ multiplex PCR, and TCRdb's table has in-frame clones only and misses some. The V and J calls and clone size were taken over from that table, and D and trimming were inferred from the DNA. Among some 210,000 clones listed, 75% to 90% were seen once. Input material: peripheral blood. The source is a woman in her thirties or forties with acute or convalescent COVID-19. The gene calls are TRBV5-8 and TRBJ1-1; 9 positions agree with TRBD1. CDR3 in DNA: TGTGCCAGCAGCGACGGACAGGGGATGAACACTGAAGCTTTCTTT. Its protein product is CASSDGQGMNTEAFF.